The 5 T cell receptor beta chains below were found in one sample sequenced in a study of T cell responses to AZD1222 COVID-19 vaccine (dated by TCRdb to the early 2020s). Taken with the paper, the label for time point translates to: about 28 days (+/-7) after the second vaccine dose. The method behind the library was the immunoSEQ multiplex PCR assay. TCRdb obtained this table from immuneACCESS and retained in-frame rearrangements with V and J assigned. These tables miss some clones; where compared with another copy, unresolved V genes account for less than half of the shortfall, and the remainder is unexplained. Here the sample has over 85,000 clones; about nine tenths occur a single time. The ten largest account for roughly 15% of the sample. The material sequenced was peripheral blood, taken 28 days after the second AZD1222 dose. The receptor set was obtained from an adult who received the AZD1222 COVID-19 vaccine.

The V and J genes are TRBV18 and TRBJ1-1, with TRBD1 matching 7 bases. This CDR3 has 17 amino acids. Germline-derived CDR1 and CDR2 are KGHSH and LQKENI. V was clipped by 1 base and J by 1 base; unmatched bases: 9. CDR3 sequence: CASSPLGGLGRNTEAFF. CDR3 bases: TGTGCCAGCTCACCACTAGGGGGCTTGGGGCGGAACACTGAAGCTTTCTTT.

CDR3 nucleotides: TGTGCCAGCTCCCGTGAAGACAGGTCGCAGCCCCAGCATTTT. It translates to CASSREDRSQPQHF. The V gene is TRBV18, the J gene TRBJ1-5; D perhaps matches TRBD1 (6 bases). The V gene's germline CDR1 is KGHSH and CDR2 LQKENI. This CDR3 comprises 14 residues. Trimming left V 6 bases short and J 7 bases short, with 16 bases between.

The rearrangement joins TRBV30 to TRBJ1-2; D not certain. This CDR3 has 13 residues. Trimming cost V 3 bases and J 8 bases, with 16 bases left between them. Per the germline V gene, CDR1 is GTSNPN and CDR2 is SVGIG (reference sequence). The CDR3 here is CAWSRTASWGYTF. CDR3 sequence (DNA): TGTGCCTGGAGCCGCACGGCCTCTTGGGGCTACACCTTC.

This sequence joins TRBV11-3 and TRBJ2-1; TRBD2 aligns across 7 bases. CDR1 is SGHNT, CDR2 YENEEA, per germline. This CDR3 is built from 14 residues. V trimming: 2 bases; J trimming: 8 bases; junction bases outside the gene matches: 6. The CDR3 DNA reads as TGTGCCAGCAGCTTAACAGCGGGGAGCGATGAGCAGTTCTTC. This codes for CASSLTAGSDEQFF.

V and J are TRBV20-1 and TRBJ2-1; D gene ambiguous. Germline V gives CDR1 DFQATT, CDR2 SNEGSKA (reference sequence). CDR3 length: 11 amino acids. CDR3 coding DNA: TGCAGCGAGTCGCCCTACAATGAGCAGTTCTTC. Translation: CSESPYNEQFF.